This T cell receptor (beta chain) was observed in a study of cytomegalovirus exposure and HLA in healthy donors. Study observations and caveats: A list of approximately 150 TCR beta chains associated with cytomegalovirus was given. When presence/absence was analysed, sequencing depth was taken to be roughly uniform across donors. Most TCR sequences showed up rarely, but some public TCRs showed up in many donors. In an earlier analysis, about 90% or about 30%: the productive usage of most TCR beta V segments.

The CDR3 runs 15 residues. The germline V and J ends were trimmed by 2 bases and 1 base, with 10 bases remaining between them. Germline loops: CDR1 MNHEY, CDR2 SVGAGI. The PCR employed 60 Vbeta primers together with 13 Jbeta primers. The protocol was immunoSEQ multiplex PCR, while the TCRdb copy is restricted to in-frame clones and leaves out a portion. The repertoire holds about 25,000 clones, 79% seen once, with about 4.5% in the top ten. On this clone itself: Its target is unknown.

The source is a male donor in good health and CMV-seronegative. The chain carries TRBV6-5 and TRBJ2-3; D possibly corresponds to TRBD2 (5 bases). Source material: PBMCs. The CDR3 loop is CASSYTPGGTDTQYF. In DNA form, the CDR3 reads TGTGCCAGCAGTTACACCCCCGGGGGCACAGATACGCAGTATTTT.